This T cell receptor (beta chain) was sequenced in a study of regulatory T cells in long-lasting Graves disease (dated by TCRdb to the early 2020s). About the full investigation: In the newly diagnosed Graves' disease group, patients had been taking antithyroid drugs for less than 3 months. Patients with persistent Graves' disease were compared with patients with newly diagnosed Graves' disease using TCR sequencing and RNA sequencing of peripheral blood. The study was conducted in China and was registered as a clinical trial. A total of roughly 33 samples underwent TCR sequencing: around 13 from persistent and around 20 from newly diagnosed Graves' disease patients.

The sample's time point label is to be understood as: newly diagnosed GD, antithyroid drugs for less than 3 months. For both TCR sequencing and RNA sequencing, RNA was extracted from PBMCs using TRIzol. The diagnosis of Graves' disease followed American Thyroid Association guidelines. Patients were recruited from an endocrinology department in Xi'an, China. Each patient gave about 8.1 milliliters of peripheral blood, collected in an EDTA anticoagulant tube. PBMCs were isolated by Ficoll Paque Plus density gradient separation without further T cell sorting. RNA quality was checked with an Agilent 2100 Bioanalyzer and agarose gel, and concentration with a NanoDrop 2000. Notes on this clonotype: Its antigen target is currently unknown. Within one base of it there is no much larger clone, and no base qualities were kept.

On the study overall, not on this receptor specifically: Compared with newly diagnosed patients, persistent Graves' disease patients had lower TCR Shannon entropy and fewer highly expanded clones, which suggests clonal expansion. Sequencing and analysis were limited to the TCR beta chain. The authors acknowledged the small sample size as a limitation that may reduce accuracy. Only peripheral blood was studied, because thyroid tissue, the primary lesion, was inaccessible. Persistent patients shared more public clonotypes among themselves (around 2,700) than newly diagnosed patients did (roughly 920).

The library was built by means of multiplex PCR. The instrument given in TCRdb is Illumina HiSeq 4000. iRepertoire HTBI primers and Arm-PCR amplification of CDR3 regions were used to construct TCR beta libraries. Before sequencing, the PCR products underwent gel purification. The original pipeline was this. Gene usage analysis of CDR3 amino acid clonotypes used the 60 to 80 TRBV and about 13 TRBJ segments found across samples. COPE and FqMerger were used to merge filtered high-quality paired reads into contigs. BLAST was used to align contigs to IMGT TRBV, TRBD and TRBJ reference genes, and CDR3 was defined according to IMGT. Highly expanded clones were defined as clonotypes with a frequency above 0.1%. Shannon entropy was used to measure repertoire diversity, and the Gini coefficient was used to measure V-J evenness. Public clonotypes were defined as clonotypes shared by more than one individual. In TCRdb, the public reads were trimmed at Q25 with fastp and aligned with MiXCR, with productive beta chains retained. A single entry per CDR3 protein holds the most common genes and DNA from its merged rows. These V and J calls rely on TCRdb rather than the paper's analysis. In all, the sample holds fewer than 650,000 distinct CDR3 sequences, and roughly a sixth of those were seen once. Around 13% of the sample is in the top ten clones.

These records were also assigned to another study, of T cells in Graves' hyperthyroidism and ophthalmopathy. That second report states: Stable Graves' hyperthyroidism was defined as no progression to ophthalmopathy during 18 months of follow-up. Hyperthyroidism patients were newly diagnosed, with disease duration under 2 months, and aged 18 to 65 years. Any patient with an uncontrolled infection, another autoimmune disease, pregnancy or lactation was excluded. Clinical symptoms, serum thyroxine and TRAb, thyroid ultrasound, and orbital computed tomography formed the basis for the diagnoses. A first-round RT-PCR of the TCR CDR3 used the HTBI primer set with the Qiagen OneStep RT-PCR kit. Most expanded thyroid clonotypes (frequency above 0.001) were also found in blood, which suggests that blood repertoires may mirror thyroid immune responses. A 13 V-J signature model separated ophthalmopathy from stable hyperthyroidism, with approximately 87% sensitivity and 81% to 83% specificity in cross-validation and 80%/75% in testing. In validation, the model predicted progression to ophthalmopathy with 65% to 71% sensitivity and 72% to 85% specificity, a median of about six months before onset. TCR V-J signatures able to tell the groups apart were searched for in a discovery cohort of 90 to 100 patients, of whom 43 had Graves' ophthalmopathy and 57 had stable Graves' hyperthyroidism. Whether ophthalmopathy could be predicted prospectively was tested in an independent validation cohort made up of 18 hyperthyroidism patients plus 17 patients who later progressed to ophthalmopathy. The roughly 100 discovery patients were randomly divided into training and test sets at a 7:3 ratio. In addition, the study compared T-cell repertoires in thyroid tissue and in blood from several Graves' hyperthyroidism patients. After sampling, hyperthyroidism patients received methimazole starting at 30 mg daily, and ophthalmopathy patients received high-dose intravenous methylprednisolone. Libraries were constructed in a second round of multiplex PCR, after which size selection and purification were performed. Paired-end sequencing of the libraries was performed with 100 bp reads on an Illumina HiSeq2000. SOAPnuke was used to process the raw data, throwing out any read that contained adapters or uncalled bases, had a mean Phred below 15, or lacked an exact constant-primer or identifier match. COPE v1.2.5 was used to merge high-quality paired reads, and clonotypes were defined as unique nucleotide sequences. Clonotypes were aligned to IMGT TRBV, TRBD and TRBJ reference segments using MiTCR v1.1. The analysis was restricted to V-J combinations with a frequency above 0.0001, which together covered just over 98% of the repertoires. The TCS score was defined as F50 (clonal expansion) divided by E x V (chaos), with BLOSUM62-based TCRdist calculated between CDR3 peptides within each V-J. Welch's t-statistics and random forest reduced 514 V-J features to 10 to 15, which were used in a naive Bayes classifier (R e1071). Sample size was not statistically predetermined, and investigators were not blinded to group allocation. TCR Vbeta CDR3 sequencing of 135 peripheral blood samples (more than 40 ophthalmopathy, 75 or so hyperthyroidism and about 17 progressor patients) is reported in the paper.

This TCR derives from a man aged 18-30 years with Graves disease. Donor details come from another sample of the same person, matched by shared clones. The input for sequencing was peripheral blood mononuclear cells (PBMCs), taken at new diagnosis, from a patient treated with antithyroid drugs.

The DNA sequence is TGCGCCAGCAGCTTGCGGGGAGACACCGGGGAGCTGTTTTTT. Its translation reads: CASSLRGDTGELFF. The chain employs TRBV5-1 and TRBJ2-2; the D gene is perhaps TRBD2, on 5 matching bases. Based on the germline V gene, the CDR1 and CDR2 sequences are SGHRS and YFSETQ. V and J are truncated by 1 base and 3 bases respectively, leaving an intervening sequence of 7 bases. Spanning cysteine to phenylalanine, the CDR3 consists of 14 amino acids. Left in the record is the CDR3 DNA by itself, 42 bases read in frame from the first base.